Sequencing of this T cell receptor (beta chain) was carried out in a study of T cell repertoires in cytomegalovirus infection. General study results and limits: HLA-C-restricted, CMV-specific TCR beta clonotypes were dominant ex vivo.

Each CDR3 protein gets one entry after TCRdb re-called the reads with MiXCR. The data hold approximately 250,000 distinct CDR3 sequences, with roughly 6.5% observed a single time. This clonotype was seen more than once but under ten times. The antigen is unknown. CDR1 is MRHNA and CDR2 is SNTAGT in the germline V gene. Trimming shortened V by 6 bases and J by 9 bases, and 16 bases separated the two germline ends. The CDR3 length is 13 residues. The clonotype originates from a human donor in good health (CMV status not recorded). Some clones in this sample may be carry-over from other donors' samples. The genes are TRBV6-4 and TRBJ2-3; possibly TRBD2 for D (7 bases). What was sequenced was PBMCs. The CDR3 nucleotides are TGTGCCAGCAGGGCCCCGGGCGGGGGCACGCAGTATTTT. Residues: CASRAPGGGTQYF.